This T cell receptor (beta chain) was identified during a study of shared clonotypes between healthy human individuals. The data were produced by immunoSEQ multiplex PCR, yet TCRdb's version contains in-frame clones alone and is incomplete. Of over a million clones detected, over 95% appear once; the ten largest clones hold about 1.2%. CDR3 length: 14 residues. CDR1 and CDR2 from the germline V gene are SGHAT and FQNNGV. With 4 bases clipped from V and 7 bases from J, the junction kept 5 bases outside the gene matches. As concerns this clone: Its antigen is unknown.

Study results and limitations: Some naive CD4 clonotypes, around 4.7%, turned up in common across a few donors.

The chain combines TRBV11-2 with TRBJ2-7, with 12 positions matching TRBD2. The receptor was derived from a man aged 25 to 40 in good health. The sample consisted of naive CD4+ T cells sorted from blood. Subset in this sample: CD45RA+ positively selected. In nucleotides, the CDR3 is TGTGCCAGCAGCTCGACTAGCGGGAGAATGGAGCAGTACTTC. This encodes CASSSTSGRMEQYF.